Shown below are 13 T cell receptor beta chains from a single sample sequenced in a study of T-cell reconstitution after alpha-beta-depleted transplantation in children. Preparing the TCRbeta library involved the use of unique molecular identifiers. Using its own MiXCR run on the PCR reads, TCRdb lists one record per CDR3 protein. The table lists about 310,000 distinct CDR3 sequences, over 20% of them singletons. This material consisted of PBMCs, mostly from graft donor cells, taken 180 days after TCRalphabeta/CD19-depleted stem cell transplant. The source is a male patient aged 10 to 17 who had a stem cell transplant for acute lymphoblastic leukemia, so the T cells may come from the graft donor.

This clonotype came up many times. The CDR3, as DNA: TGCGCCAGCAGCTTGCGGGCGCGCACTGAAGCTTTCTTT. Amino acid sequence: CASSLRARTEAFF. The gene calls are TRBV5-1 and TRBJ1-1; D is uncertain. The germline V gene encodes CDR1 SGHRS and CDR2 YFSETQ. V lost 1 base and J 4 bases, leaving 8 bases between the germline ends. The CDR3 totals 13 residues.

This chain connects TRBV9 to TRBJ2-1; D is perhaps TRBD2 (5 bases). V lost 5 bases and J 0 bases, leaving 12 bases between the germline ends. The CDR3 runs 15 residues. Germline V gene lookup returns CDR1 SGDLS and CDR2 YYNGEE. CDR3 loop: CASRKSGSSYNEQFF. CDR3 nucleotide sequence: TGTGCCAGCAGGAAAAGCGGAAGCTCCTACAATGAGCAGTTCTTC.

The chain joins TRBV25-1 to TRBJ2-2; tentative D call: TRBD1 (5 bases). V lost 5 bases, J lost 3 bases, and 13 bases lay in between. CDR1 and CDR2 from the germline V gene are MGHDK and SYGVNS. The CDR3 totals 15 residues. The chain's CDR3 is CASSSPDSYTGELFF. The CDR3 bases are TGTGCCAGCAGTTCTCCTGACAGCTACACCGGGGAGCTGTTTTTT.

This clonotype was picked up many times. This chain uses TRBV12-3 or TRBV12-4 with TRBJ2-2, with 8 nucleotides matching TRBD2. Trimming took 1 base from V and 5 from J; bases not matched to a gene: 6. CDR3 length: 16 amino acids. CDR3 coding DNA: TGTGCCAGCAGTTTAGGGCAGGGACTAGTGACCGGGGAGCTGTTTTTT. It specifies CASSLGQGLVTGELFF.

The chain uses TRBV6-1 and TRBJ2-1; 9 positions match TRBD2. V gave up 4 bases and J gave up 4 bases; unmatched junction bases: 5. CDR3 size: 15 residues. The germline gives CDR1 MNHNS, CDR2 SASEGT. In nucleotides, the CDR3 is TGTGCCAGCAGTGGTCTGACTAGCGGTTACAATGAGCAGTTCTTC. Amino acids: CASSGLTSGYNEQFF.

This clonotype was seen only a few times. The CDR3 DNA follows: TGTGCCAGCAGCGTAGAATCAGTTGTCGGGGTCGAGCAGTACTTC. Amino acid sequence: CASSVESVVGVEQYF. The chain carries TRBV9 and TRBJ2-7, with a possible D match to TRBD2 (5 bases). V was pared by 0 bases and J by 6 bases, with 16 bases between. The V gene's germline CDR1 is SGDLS and CDR2 YYNGEE. The CDR3 covers 15 residues.

This clonotype showed up just a few times. The gene calls are TRBV6-1 and TRBJ2-1; 8 bases match TRBD2. The V and J ends lost 5 bases and 5 bases, in that order; junction bases with no gene match: 8. The germline V gene has CDR1 MNHNS and CDR2 SASEGT. The CDR3 spans 15 residues. The CDR3 region is CASSPSGSEHNEQFF. CDR3 nucleotide sequence: TGTGCCAGCAGTCCCAGCGGGAGCGAACACAATGAGCAGTTCTTC.

The chain couples TRBV5-1 to TRBJ2-3; TRBD2 aligns across 9 bases. The V and J ends lost 4 bases and 4 bases, in that order; junction bases with no gene match: 10. CDR3 size: 16 residues. Germline V CDR1 and CDR2: SGHRS, YFSETQ. CDR3 coding DNA: TGCGCCAGCAGCGTAGGGGGTAGCGGGAGTGCAGATACGCAGTATTTT. Its protein product is CASSVGGSGSADTQYF.

The table lists this clonotype with a few counts. This chain uses TRBV7-9 with TRBJ1-1; D uncertain. The CDR3 is 13 amino acids. Germline CDR1 SEHNR, CDR2 FQNEAQ (reference sequence). V was trimmed by 11 bases and J by 5 bases, leaving 18 bases between them. DNA of the CDR3: TGTGCCGGGTTGGGATATCGGGAAACTGAAGCTTTCTTT. It is translated as CAGLGYRETEAFF.

This clonotype was seen a few times. The CDR3 region has the DNA TGCAGTGCTAGTTGGGACAGGGGGGATGCCTACACCTTC. Amino acids: CSASWDRGDAYTF. This chain joins TRBV20-1 and TRBJ1-2; 11 nucleotides match TRBD1. Trimming cost V 3 bases and J 10 bases; bases outside gene matches: 7. CDR1 and CDR2 (germline): DFQATT, SNEGSKA (reference sequence). The CDR3 length is 13 residues.

The CDR3 loop is CATSRDSGAGNTIYF. CDR3 bases: TGTGCCACCAGCAGAGATTCTGGGGCTGGAAACACCATATATTTT. The V call is TRBV15, the J call TRBJ1-3, with D unresolved. The germline V gene has CDR1 LNHNV and CDR2 YYDKDF (reference sequence). This CDR3 has 15 amino acids. Trimming stripped 0 bases from V and 2 bases from J, with 8 bases between.

The V gene is TRBV4-1, the J gene TRBJ1-4, with a weak D call TRBD1 (6 bases). The V end lost 4 bases, the J end lost 7 bases, and 16 bases lay between the germline ends. Germline V gene sequence: CDR1 MGHRA, CDR2 YSYEKL. The CDR3 has 15 amino acids. The DNA of the CDR3 is TGCGCCAGCAGCCGACAATGGGGGGCGTTTGAAAAACTGTTTTTT. Translated: CASSRQWGAFEKLFF.

The genes are TRBV6-2 or TRBV6-3 and TRBJ1-3; D not resolved. Per germline, CDR1 MNHEY and CDR2 SVGEGT. V lost 2 bases to trimming and J lost 2 bases, with 7 bases between them. The CDR3 runs 14 residues. In DNA, the CDR3 is TGTGCCAGCAGTTACGTGATTGCTGGAAACACCATATATTTT. The encoded protein is CASSYVIAGNTIYF.